The entry that follows covers one T cell receptor (beta chain) sequence. Its antigen target is currently unknown. Per-base qualities were not stored, and no clone one base away is much larger. The data stem from a study of shared clonotypes between healthy human individuals (dated by TCRdb to about 2020). For the wider study: The cohort comprised two women and a few men aged 18 to 49 years. Leukapheresis yielded between about 0.8 and 8.9 billion PBMCs per donor. Libraries were prepared and TCR repertoires were sequenced by different laboratories using diverse techniques, in order to increase sequencing depth and limit assay-specific biases. To estimate repertoire size and how much clonotypes are shared between individuals, the study performed deep sequencing of blood TCR repertoires from a few healthy adults.

TCR CDR3 regions were amplified from genomic DNA by multiplex PCR using the deep immunoSEQ assay. Genomic DNA extracted from each cell subset was distributed evenly over all wells of several immunoSEQ 96-well plates, and each plate served as one replicate. For unsorted PBMC, around 330 ng genomic DNA, equal to 30,000 or so T cell genomes, was loaded into each replicate PCR. Genomic DNA from unsorted PBMC was sequenced over ten immunoSEQ deep assay plates. Purified libraries were measured with a Qubit 3.0 fluorometer, size-checked on a Bioanalyzer 2100, and measured again with the KAPA Library Quantification kit. Every immunoSEQ 96-well plate was sequenced on a separate single-read 150-cycle Illumina NextSeq 550 flow cell. On the study's bioinformatics: Because only junctional sequences without quality scores were contained in the immunoSEQ output, filtering matching that applied to full-length reads could not be performed. Sequences were annotated with PyIR, a Python wrapper for IgBLAST v1.9, and V/J genes and CDR3 were assigned using IMGT germline references. Reads with weak V/J assignments (E-value above 1e-6), missing CDR3, stop codons, out-of-frame junctions, or ambiguous translated residues were removed. A V3J clonotype was defined by an identical inferred V gene, J gene, and CDR3 amino acid sequence. Percentage overlap between repertoires was calculated by dividing the number of shared unique clonotypes by the size of the smaller repertoire. Richness of each repertoire was evaluated using RTK rarefaction, the Chao1 estimator, and Recon v2.1 estimates of unobserved clonotypes. The table comes from immuneACCESS by way of TCRdb, which keeps in-frame sequences with V and J called. Part of the clones is missing from these tables; in studies checked, under half for an unresolved V gene and the rest for unknown reasons. The V and J calls and clone size were taken over from that table, and D and trimming were inferred from the DNA. This sample comprises roughly 510,000 clones, over 60% of them detected only once. The biggest ten clones account for around 13% of the sample.

The donors were healthy, HIV-negative adults who had no recently reported acute infections or vaccinations. Every donor was a Caucasian adult residing in Nashville, Tennessee, USA. In the unsorted samples, 85 million to 100 million PBMCs were counted, and genomic DNA was extracted using the QIAamp DNA Blood Mini kit. Blood was obtained by leukapheresis, after which PBMCs were separated by Ficoll-Histopaque density gradient centrifugation and cryopreserved in liquid nitrogen vapor phase. Broad study findings and their caveats: The small number of donors limited the genetic and exposure-history diversity represented. Sampling was limited to blood, and TCR repertoires in tissue likely differ from TCR repertoires in blood. Pairwise subsampling indicated that sequencing depth was expected to affect the degree of clonotype sharing among donors.

From the cysteine through the phenylalanine, the CDR3 covers 14 amino acids. Solely the CDR3 DNA is kept, with 42 bases framed from the first base. Based on the germline V gene, the CDR1 and CDR2 sequences are SGHTA and FQGNSA. V is cut by 1 base and J by 6 bases, and the space between the germline ends is 11 bases. The TCR originated in a woman between 40 and 50 years old in good health. Some clones in this sample may be carry-over from other donors' samples. In this chain, TRBV7-2 is recombined with TRBJ2-3, and perhaps TRBD2 as D gene, on 6 matching bases. Sequenced sample: PBMCs. The CDR3 is CASSLGSGLDTQYF. The DNA is TGTGCCAGCAGCTTAGGTAGCGGCCTCGATACGCAGTATTTT.